This TCR beta chain was found in a study of human T cells and chemical hapten exposure. There are 15 residues in the CDR3. Germline V CDR1 and CDR2: DFQATT, SNEGSKA (reference sequence). V was clipped by 0 bases and J by 0 bases, with 11 bases between them. The time point is: pre-sensitization, week 0. Sample treatment: therapeutic diphenylcyclopropenone sensitization with weekly scalp DPC. This clonotype was detected a few times. The library tagged individual cDNA molecules with unique molecular identifiers. TCRdb passed the RACE reads through MiXCR, listing each CDR3 protein once. Of about 380,000 distinct CDR3 sequences listed, 4% to 6% are singletons.

The input for sequencing was whole blood, taken in connection with sensitization to the hapten diphenylcyclopropenone (DPC). The TCR sequence derives from a woman between 50 and 59 years old with alopecia areata. Some clones in this sample may be carry-over from other donors' samples. This chain joins TRBV20-1 and TRBJ2-5, with no clear D. The CDR3, as DNA: TGCAGTGCTAGAGATGTCGCGACGTACCAAGAGACCCAGTACTTC. This encodes CSARDVATYQETQYF.